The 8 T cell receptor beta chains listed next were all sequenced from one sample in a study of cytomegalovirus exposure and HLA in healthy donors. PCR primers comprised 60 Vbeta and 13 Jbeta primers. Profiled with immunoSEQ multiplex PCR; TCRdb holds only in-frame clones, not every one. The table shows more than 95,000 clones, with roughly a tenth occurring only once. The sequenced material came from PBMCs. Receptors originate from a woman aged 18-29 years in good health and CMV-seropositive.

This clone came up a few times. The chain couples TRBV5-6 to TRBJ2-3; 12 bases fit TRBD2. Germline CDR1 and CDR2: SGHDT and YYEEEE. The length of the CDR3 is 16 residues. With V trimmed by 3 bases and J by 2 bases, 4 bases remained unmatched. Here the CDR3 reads CASSSGTSGPTDTQYF. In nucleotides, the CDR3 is TGTGCCAGCAGCTCAGGGACTAGCGGGCCCACAGATACGCAGTATTTT.

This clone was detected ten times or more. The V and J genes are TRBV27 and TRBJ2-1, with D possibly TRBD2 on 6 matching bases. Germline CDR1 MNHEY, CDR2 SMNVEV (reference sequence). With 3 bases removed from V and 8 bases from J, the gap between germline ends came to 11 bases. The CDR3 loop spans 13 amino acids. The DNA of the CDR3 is TGTGCCAGCAGTTTTTCCGGGAGCGATGAGCAGTTCTTC. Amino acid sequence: CASSFSGSDEQFF.

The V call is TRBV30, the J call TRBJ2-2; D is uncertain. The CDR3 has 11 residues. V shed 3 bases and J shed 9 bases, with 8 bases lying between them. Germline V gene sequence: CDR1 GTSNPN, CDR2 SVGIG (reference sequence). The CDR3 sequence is CAWRNGWELFF. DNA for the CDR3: TGTGCCTGGAGGAATGGCTGGGAGCTGTTTTTT.

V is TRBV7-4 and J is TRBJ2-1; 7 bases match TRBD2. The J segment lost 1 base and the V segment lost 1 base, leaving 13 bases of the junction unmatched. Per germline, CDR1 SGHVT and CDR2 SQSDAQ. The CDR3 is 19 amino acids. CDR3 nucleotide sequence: TGTGCCAGCAGCTTAGTATTGCGGGAGAGTCCTTGGTCCTACAATGAGCAGTTCTTC. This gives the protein CASSLVLRESPWSYNEQFF.

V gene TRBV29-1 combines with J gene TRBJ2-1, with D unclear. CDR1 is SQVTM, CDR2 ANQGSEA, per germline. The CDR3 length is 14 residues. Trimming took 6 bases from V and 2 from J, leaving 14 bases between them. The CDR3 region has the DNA TGCAGCGTCTCGATCGAACTAACCTACAATGAGCAGTTCTTC. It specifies CSVSIELTYNEQFF.

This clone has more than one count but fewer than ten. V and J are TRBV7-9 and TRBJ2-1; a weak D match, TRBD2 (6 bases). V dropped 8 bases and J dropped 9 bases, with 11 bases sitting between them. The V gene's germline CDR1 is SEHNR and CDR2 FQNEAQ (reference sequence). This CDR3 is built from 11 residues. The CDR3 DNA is TGTGCCAGCCATCAGGAGGGTGAGCAGTTCTTC. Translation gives CASHQEGEQFF.

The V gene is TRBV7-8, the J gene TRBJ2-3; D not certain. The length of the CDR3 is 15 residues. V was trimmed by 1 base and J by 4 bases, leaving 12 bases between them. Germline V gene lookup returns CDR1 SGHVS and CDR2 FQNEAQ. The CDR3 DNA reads TGTGCCAGCAGCTTAGGTCGGTTCCCTCCAGATACGCAGTATTTT. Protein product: CASSLGRFPPDTQYF.

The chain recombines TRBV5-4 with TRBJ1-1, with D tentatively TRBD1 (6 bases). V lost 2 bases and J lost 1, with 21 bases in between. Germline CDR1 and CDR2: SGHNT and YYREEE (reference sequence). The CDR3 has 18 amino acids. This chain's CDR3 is CASSLEPRSRTANTEAFF. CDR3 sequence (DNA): TGTGCCAGCAGCTTAGAACCTAGATCTAGGACAGCGAACACTGAAGCTTTCTTT. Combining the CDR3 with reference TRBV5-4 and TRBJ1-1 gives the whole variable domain ETGVTQSPTHLIKTRGQQVTLRCSSQSGHNTVSWYQQALGQGPQFIFQYYREEENGRGNFPPRFSGLQFPNYSSELNVNALELDDSALYLCASSLEPRSRTANTEAFFGQGTRLTVV.